This T cell receptor beta chain was identified in a study of T cells in Graves' hyperthyroidism and ophthalmopathy. Findings and caveats of the study: Using 13 V-J features, a model discriminated ophthalmopathy from stable hyperthyroidism.

Researchers took RNA transcripts and amplified the TCR beta CDR3 regions from them. The study used the HTBI primer set for a first-round RT-PCR of the TCR CDR3. TCRdb re-called the multiplex PCR reads with MiXCR, one entry per CDR3 protein. The sample holds hundreds of thousands of distinct CDR3 sequences, roughly 45% seen once. The germline V gene encodes CDR1 SEHNR and CDR2 FQNEAQ (reference sequence). The CDR3 is 14 amino acids. Trimming removed 5 bases at V and 0 bases at J, with 11 bases between. As concerns this clonotype: The antigen is undetermined.

The sample was peripheral blood or thyroid tissue (not recorded which). This clonotype was obtained from an adult man with Graves' disease, either hyperthyroidism or ophthalmopathy (not recorded which). The chain couples TRBV7-9 to TRBJ2-7; D unresolved. The CDR3: CASSPRPDSYEQYF. As DNA, the CDR3 is TGTGCCAGCAGCCCCCGACCGGACTCCTACGAGCAGTACTTC.